The clone carrying this T cell receptor beta chain is medium-sized (0.01 to 0.1%) within its sample. The antigen is undetermined. TCRdb reprocessed the 5' RACE reads via MiXCR and lists one record per CDR3 protein. There are about 13,000 distinct CDR3 sequences in the sample; around 5.8% occur only once, and around 10% lies in the top ten. The data belong to a study of spatial heterogeneity in lung cancer. Study-level results: Tumoral mutation counts were tracked by counts of expanded intratumoral alpha and beta TCRs. Numbers of ubiquitous and regional expanded TCRs tracked ubiquitous and regional nonsynonymous mutation counts, respectively.

CDR1 and CDR2 from the germline V gene are KGHDR and SFDVKD. This CDR3 is 15 amino acids long. The V gene end was trimmed by 3 bases and the J gene end by 4 bases; junction bases not matched to a gene: 6. Time point in this sample: sample taken at primary tumor resection. Samples were obtained from about 72 donors, all untreated early-stage non-small cell lung cancer patients. Sequencing of whole RNA from tumor, nontumor lung or frozen PBMC involved no sorting. The rearrangement joins TRBV24-1 to TRBJ2-3, with 7 bases fitting TRBD2. The source of this sequence is a female donor with early-stage non-small cell lung cancer. Sample: lung tumor tissue, taken at surgery. The CDR3 reads CATSDREEVPDTQYF. The CDR3 coding sequence is TGTGCCACCAGTGATCGGGAGGAGGTCCCAGATACGCAGTATTTT.